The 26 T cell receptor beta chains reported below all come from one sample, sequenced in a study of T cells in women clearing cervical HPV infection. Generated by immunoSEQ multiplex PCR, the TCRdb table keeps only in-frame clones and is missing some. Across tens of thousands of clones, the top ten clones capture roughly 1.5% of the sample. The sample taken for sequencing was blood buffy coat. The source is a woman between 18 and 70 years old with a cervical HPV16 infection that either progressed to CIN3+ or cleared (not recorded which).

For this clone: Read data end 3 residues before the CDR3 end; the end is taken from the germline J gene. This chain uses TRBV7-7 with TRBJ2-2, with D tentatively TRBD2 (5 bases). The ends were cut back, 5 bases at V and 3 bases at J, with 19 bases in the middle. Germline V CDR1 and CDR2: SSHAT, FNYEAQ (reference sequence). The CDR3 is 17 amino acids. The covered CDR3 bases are TGTGCCAGCAGCGCTAACTTGAGGGTATCGGACACCGGGGAG. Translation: CASSANLRVSDTGE. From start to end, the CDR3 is CASSANLRVSDTGELFF. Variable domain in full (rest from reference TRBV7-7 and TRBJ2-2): GAGVSQSPRYKVTKRGQDVTLRCDPISSHATLYWYQQALGQGPEFLTYFNYEAQPDKSGLPSDRFSAERPEGSISTLTIQRTEQRDSAMYRCASSANLRVSDTGELFFGEGSRLTVL.

This chain's CDR3 is CASSLLAGGPLKTDEQFF. Partial CDR3 DNA: TGTGCCAGCAGCTTACTCGCGGGAGGGCCGCTTAAGACTGATGAG. The rearrangement uses TRBV7-3 and TRBJ2-1, with TRBD2 matching over 9 bases. The read is 3 residues too short to cover the CDR3 end, so that end is filled in from the germline J gene. The length of the CDR3 is 18 residues. V gave up 2 bases and J gave up 8 bases; unmatched junction bases: 16. Germline V lookup: CDR1 SGHTA, CDR2 FQGTGA.

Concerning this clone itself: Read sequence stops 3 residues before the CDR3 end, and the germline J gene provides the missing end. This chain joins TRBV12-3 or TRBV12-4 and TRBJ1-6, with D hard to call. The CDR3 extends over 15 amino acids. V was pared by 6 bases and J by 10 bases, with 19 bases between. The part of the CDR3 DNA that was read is TGTGCCAGCAGGCCCCGCGGGGTTGGAAACTCACCC. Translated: CASRPRGVGNSP. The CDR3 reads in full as CASRPRGVGNSPLHF.

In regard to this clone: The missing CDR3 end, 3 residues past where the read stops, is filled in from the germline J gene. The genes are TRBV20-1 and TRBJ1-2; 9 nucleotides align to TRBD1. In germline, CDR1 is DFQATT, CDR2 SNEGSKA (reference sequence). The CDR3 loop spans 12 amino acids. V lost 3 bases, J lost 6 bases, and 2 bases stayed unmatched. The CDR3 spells CSARDRGNGYTF. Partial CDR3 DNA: TGCAGTGCTAGGGACAGGGGTAATGGC.

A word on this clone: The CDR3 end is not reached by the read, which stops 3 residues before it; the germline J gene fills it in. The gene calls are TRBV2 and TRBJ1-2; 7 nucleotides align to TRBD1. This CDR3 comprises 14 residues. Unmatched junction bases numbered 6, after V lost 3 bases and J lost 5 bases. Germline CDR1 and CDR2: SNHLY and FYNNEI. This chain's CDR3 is CASSDGRGWYGYTF. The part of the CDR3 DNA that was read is TGTGCCAGCAGTGACGGCAGGGGGTGGTATGGC.

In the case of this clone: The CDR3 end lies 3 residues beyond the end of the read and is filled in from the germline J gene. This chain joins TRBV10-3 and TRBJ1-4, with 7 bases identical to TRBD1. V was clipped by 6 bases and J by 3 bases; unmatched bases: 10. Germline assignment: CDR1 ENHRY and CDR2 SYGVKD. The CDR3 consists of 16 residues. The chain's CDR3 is CAISQREGAANEKLFF. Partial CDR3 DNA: TGTGCCATCAGCCAGCGCGAGGGGGCCGCTAATGAAAAA.

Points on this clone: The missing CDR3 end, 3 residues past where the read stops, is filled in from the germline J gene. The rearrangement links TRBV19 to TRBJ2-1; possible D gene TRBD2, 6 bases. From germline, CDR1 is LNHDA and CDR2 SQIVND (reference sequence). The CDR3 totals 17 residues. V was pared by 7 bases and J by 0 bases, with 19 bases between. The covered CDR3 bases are TGTGCCAGTACCAGACGGGGTAGCGGCATCTCCTACAATGAG. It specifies CASTRRGSGISYNE. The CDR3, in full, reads CASTRRGSGISYNEQFF.

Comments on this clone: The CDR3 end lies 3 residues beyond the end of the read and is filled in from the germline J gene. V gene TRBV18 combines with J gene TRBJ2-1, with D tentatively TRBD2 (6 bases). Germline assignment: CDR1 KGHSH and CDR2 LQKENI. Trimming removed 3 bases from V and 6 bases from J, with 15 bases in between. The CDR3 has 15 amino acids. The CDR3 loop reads CASSPWTIGGNEQFF. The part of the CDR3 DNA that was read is TGTGCCAGCTCACCTTGGACTATAGGAGGCAATGAG.

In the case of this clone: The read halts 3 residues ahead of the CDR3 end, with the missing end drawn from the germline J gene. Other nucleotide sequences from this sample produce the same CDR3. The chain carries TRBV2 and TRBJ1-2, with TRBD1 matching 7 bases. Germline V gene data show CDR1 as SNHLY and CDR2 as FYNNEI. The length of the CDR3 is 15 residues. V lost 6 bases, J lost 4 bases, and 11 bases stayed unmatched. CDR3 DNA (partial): TGTGCCAGCAGACAAGACACTTACAGGGGCTATGGC. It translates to CASRQDTYRGYG. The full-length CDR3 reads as CASRQDTYRGYGYTF.

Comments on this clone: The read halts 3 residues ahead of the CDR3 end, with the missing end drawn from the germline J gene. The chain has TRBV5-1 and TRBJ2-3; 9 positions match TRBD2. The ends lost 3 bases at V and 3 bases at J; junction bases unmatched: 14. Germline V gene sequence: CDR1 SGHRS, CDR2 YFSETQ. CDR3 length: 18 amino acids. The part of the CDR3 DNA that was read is TGCGCCAGCAGCTCATCAGGGCTAGCGGGGTGGGGTACAGATACG. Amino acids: CASSSSGLAGWGTDT. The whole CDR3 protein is CASSSSGLAGWGTDTQYF.

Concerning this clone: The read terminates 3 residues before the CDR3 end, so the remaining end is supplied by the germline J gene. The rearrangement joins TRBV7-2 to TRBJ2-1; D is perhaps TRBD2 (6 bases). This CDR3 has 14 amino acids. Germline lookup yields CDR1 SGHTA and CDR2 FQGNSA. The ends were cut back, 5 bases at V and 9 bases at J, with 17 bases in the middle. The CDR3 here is CASSVGGLWGEQFF. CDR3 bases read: TGTGCCAGCAGCGTCGGGGGACTTTGGGGTGAG.

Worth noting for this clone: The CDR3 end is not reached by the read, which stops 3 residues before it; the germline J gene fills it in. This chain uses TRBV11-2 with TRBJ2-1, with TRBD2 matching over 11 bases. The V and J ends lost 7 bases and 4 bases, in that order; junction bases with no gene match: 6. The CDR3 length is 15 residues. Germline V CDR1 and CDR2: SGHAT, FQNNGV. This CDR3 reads CASTTTSGTYNEQFF. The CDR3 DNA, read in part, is TGTGCCAGCACCACGACTAGCGGGACATACAATGAG.

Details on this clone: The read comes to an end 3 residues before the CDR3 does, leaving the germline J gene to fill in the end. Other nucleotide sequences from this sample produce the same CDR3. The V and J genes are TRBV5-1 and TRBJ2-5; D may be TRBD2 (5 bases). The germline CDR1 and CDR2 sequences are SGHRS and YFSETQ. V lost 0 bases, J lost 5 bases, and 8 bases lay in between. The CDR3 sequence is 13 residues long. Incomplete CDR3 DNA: TGCGCCAGCAGCTTGGCAGGCGGGGAGACC. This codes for CASSLAGGET. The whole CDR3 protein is CASSLAGGETQYF.

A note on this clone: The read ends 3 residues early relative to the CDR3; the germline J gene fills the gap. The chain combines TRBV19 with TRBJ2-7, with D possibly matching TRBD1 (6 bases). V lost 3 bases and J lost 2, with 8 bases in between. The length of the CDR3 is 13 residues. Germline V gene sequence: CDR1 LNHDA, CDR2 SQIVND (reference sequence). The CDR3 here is CASSIRTAYEQYF. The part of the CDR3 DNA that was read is TGTGCCAGTAGTATTAGGACAGCCTACGAG. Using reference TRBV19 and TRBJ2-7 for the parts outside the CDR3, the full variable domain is DGGITQSPKYLFRKEGQNVTLSCEQNLNHDAMYWYRQDPGQGLRLIYYSQIVNDFQKGDIAEGYSVSREKKESFPLTVTSAQKNPTAFYLCASSIRTAYEQYFGPGTRLTVT.

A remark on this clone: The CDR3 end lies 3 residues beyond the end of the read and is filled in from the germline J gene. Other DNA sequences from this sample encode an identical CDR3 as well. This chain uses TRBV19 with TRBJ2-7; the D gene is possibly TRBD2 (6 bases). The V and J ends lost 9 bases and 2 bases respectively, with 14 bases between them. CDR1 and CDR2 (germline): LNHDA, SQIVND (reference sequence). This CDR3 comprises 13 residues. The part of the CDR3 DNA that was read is TGTGCCAGAACGGGGGACTGGGCCTACGAG. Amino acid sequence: CARTGDWAYE. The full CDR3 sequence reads CARTGDWAYEQYF. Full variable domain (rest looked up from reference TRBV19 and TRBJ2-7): DGGITQSPKYLFRKEGQNVTLSCEQNLNHDAMYWYRQDPGQGLRLIYYSQIVNDFQKGDIAEGYSVSREKKESFPLTVTSAQKNPTAFYLCARTGDWAYEQYFGPGTRLTVT.

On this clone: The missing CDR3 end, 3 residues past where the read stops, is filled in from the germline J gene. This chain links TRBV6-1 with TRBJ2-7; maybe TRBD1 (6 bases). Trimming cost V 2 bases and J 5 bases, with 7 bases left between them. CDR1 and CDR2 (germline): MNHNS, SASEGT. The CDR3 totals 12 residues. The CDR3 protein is CASSESGDEQYF. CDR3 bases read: TGTGCCAGCAGTGAATCAGGGGACGAG.

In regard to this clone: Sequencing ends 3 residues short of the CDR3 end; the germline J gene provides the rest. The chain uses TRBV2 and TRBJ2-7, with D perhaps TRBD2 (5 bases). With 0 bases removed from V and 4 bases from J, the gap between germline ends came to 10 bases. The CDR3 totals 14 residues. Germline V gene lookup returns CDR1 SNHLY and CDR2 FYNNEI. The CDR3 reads CASSEALRGYEQYF. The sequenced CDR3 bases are TGTGCCAGCAGTGAAGCGCTTCGGGGTTACGAG.

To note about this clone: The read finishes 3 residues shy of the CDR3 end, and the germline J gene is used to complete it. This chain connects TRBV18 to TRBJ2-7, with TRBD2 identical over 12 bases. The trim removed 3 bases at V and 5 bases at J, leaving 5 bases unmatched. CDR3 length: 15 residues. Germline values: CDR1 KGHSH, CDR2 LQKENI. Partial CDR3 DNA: TGTGCCAGCTCACCGCAACTAGCGGGAGGCAACGAG. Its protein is CASSPQLAGGNE. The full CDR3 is CASSPQLAGGNEQYF.

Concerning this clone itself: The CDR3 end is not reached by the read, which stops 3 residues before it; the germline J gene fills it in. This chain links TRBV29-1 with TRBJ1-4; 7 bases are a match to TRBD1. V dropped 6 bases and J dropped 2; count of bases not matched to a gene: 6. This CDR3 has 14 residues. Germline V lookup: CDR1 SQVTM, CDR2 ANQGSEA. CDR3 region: CSVGFRGTNEKLFF. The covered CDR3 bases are TGCAGCGTCGGATTCAGGGGGACTAATGAAAAA. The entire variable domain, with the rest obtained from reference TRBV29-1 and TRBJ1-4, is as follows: SAVISQKPSRDICQRGTSLTIQCQVDSQVTMMFWYRQQPGQSLTLIATANQGSEATYESGFVIDKFPISRPNLTFSTLTVSNMSPEDSSIYLCSVGFRGTNEKLFFGSGTQLSVL.

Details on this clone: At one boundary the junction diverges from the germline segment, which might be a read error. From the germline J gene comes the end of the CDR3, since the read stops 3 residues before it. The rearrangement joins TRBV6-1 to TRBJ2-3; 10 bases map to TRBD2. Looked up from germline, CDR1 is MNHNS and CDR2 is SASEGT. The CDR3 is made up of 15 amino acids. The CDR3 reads CASSDKAGGSETQYF. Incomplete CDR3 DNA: TGTGCCAGCAGTGATAAAGCGGGGGGGTCAGAGACG.

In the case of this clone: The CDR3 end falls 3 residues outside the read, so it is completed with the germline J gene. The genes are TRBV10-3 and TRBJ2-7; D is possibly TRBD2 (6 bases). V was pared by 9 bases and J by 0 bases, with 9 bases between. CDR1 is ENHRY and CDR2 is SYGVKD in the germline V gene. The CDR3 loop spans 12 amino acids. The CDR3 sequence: CAISGSSYEQYF. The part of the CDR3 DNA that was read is TGTGCCATTAGCGGTTCCTCCTACGAG.

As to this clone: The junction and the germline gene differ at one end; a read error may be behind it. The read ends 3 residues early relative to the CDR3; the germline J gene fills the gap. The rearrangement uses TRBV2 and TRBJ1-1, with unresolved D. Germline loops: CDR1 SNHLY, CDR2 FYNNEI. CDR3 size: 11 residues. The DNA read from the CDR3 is TGTGCCAGCAGGGTGAACAGTGAA. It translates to CASRVNSE. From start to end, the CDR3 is CASRVNSEAFF. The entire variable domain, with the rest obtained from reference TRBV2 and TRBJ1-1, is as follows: EPEVTQTPSHQVTQMGQEVILRCVPISNHLYFYWYRQILGQKVEFLVSFYNNEISEKSEIFDDQFSVERPDGSNFTLKIRSTKLEDSAMYFCASRVNSEAFFGQGTRLTVV.

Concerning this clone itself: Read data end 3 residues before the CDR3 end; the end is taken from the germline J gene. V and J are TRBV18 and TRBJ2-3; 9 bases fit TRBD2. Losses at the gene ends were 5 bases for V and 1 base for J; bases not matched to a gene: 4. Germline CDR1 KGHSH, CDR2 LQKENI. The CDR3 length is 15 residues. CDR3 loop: CASSIRTSGTDTQYF. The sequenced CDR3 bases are TGTGCCAGCTCAATAAGGACTAGCGGCACAGATACG. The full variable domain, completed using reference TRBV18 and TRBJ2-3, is NAGVMQNPRHLVRRRGQEARLRCSPMKGHSHVYWYRQLPEEGLKFMVYLQKENIIDESGMPKERFSAEFPKEGPSILRIQQVVRGDSAAYFCASSIRTSGTDTQYFGPGTRLTVL.

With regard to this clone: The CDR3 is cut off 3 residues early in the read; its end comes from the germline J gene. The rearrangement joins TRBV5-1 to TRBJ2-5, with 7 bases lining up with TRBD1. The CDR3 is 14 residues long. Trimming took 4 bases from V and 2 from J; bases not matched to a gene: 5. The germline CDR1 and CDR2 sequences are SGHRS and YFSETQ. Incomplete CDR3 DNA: TGCGCCAGCAGCGCTCTGGGACAGCAAGAGACC. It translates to CASSALGQQET. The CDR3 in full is CASSALGQQETQYF.

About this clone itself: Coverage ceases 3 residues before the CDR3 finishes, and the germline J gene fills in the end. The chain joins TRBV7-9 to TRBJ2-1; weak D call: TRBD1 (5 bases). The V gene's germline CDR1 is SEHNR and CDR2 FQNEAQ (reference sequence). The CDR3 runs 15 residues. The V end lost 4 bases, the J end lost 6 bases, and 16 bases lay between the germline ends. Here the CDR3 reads CASSSGVGTGNEQFF. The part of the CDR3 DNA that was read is TGTGCCAGCAGCTCCGGAGTTGGTACAGGCAATGAG.

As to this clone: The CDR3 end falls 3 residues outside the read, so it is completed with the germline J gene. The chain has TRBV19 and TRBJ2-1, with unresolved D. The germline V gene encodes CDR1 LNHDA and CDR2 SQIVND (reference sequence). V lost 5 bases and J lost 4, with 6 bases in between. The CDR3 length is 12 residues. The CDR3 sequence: CASSLQYNEQFF. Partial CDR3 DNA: TGTGCCAGTAGTTTACAATACAATGAG.